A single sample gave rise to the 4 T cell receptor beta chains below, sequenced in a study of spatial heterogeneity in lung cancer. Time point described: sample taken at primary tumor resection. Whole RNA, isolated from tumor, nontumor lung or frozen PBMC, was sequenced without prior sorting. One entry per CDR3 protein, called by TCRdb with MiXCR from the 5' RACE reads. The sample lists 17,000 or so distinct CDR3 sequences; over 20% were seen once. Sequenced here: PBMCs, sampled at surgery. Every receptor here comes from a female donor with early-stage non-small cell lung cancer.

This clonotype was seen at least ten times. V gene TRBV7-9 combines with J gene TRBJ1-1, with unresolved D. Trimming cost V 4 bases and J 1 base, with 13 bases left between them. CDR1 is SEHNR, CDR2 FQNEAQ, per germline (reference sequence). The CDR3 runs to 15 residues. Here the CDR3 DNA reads TGTGCCAGCAGCTCATCAGGTCGAGGGAACACTGAAGCTTTCTTT. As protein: CASSSSGRGNTEAFF.

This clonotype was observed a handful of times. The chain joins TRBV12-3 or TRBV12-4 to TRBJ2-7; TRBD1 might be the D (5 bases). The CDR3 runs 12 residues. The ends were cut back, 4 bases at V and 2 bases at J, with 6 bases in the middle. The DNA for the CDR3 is TGTGCCAGCAGTTCCAGGGCCTACGAGCAGTACTTC. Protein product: CASSSRAYEQYF.

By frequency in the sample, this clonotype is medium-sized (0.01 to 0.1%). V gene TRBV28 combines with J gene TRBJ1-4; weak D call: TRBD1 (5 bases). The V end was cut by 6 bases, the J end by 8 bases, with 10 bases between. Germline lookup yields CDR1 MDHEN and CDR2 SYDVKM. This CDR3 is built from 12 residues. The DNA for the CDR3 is TGTGCCAGCAGCAATACAGGAGAAAAACTGTTTTTT. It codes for CASSNTGEKLFF. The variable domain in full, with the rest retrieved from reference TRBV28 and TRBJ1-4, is DVKVTQSSRYLVKRTGEKVFLECVQDMDHENMFWYRQDPGLGLRLIYFSYDVKMKEKGDIPEGYSVSREKKERFSLILESASTNQTSMYLCASSNTGEKLFFGSGTQLSVL.

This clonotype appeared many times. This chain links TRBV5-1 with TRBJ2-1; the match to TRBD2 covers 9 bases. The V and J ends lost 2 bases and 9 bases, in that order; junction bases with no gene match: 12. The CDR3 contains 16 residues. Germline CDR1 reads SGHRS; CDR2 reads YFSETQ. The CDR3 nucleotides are TGCGCCAGCAGCTTTAATGCGGGAGGGAGGACCACTGAGCAGTTCTTC. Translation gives CASSFNAGGRTTEQFF.